There are a few counts of the clone carrying this T cell receptor (beta chain). Its matching antigen is unknown. Barcoded TCR alpha and TCR beta cDNA libraries with UMIs came from 5'RACE using constant-segment primers. TCRdb re-derived calls from the 5' RACE reads in MiXCR, one entry per CDR3 protein. The table lists 45,000 to 65,000 distinct CDR3 sequences, 9.3% of them singletons. This sample is drawn from a study of T-cell memory formation after mild COVID-19. The study, taken as a whole, reports: Day 15 to 85 contracting clones showed balanced CD4/CD8; later expanders leaned CD4+. The study found contracting CD4+ clones mainly in CM and EM and contracting CD8+ clones in EMRA.

Per germline, CDR1 LNHDA and CDR2 SQIVND (reference sequence). The CDR3 is 14 residues long. With V trimmed by 5 bases and J by 5 bases, 7 bases remained unmatched. The chain recombines TRBV19 with TRBJ2-3; 7 bases match TRBD2. Sample: PBMCs or a T cell subset sorted from them (not recorded which). This TCR was sampled from an adult woman who had mild COVID-19 (a few samples of this study predate the infection). Cell type and time point are not known. As DNA, the CDR3 is TGTGCCAGTAGTCCCCGGACTAGAAAAGATACGCAGTATTTT. Translated: CASSPRTRKDTQYF.